The 28 T cell receptor beta chains below were found in one sample sequenced in a study of vaccination and CD4 T cells after COVID-19. Their antigen targets remain unknown. The Oncomine TCR Beta short-read assay was applied to DNA of cultured CD4+ T cells. TCRdb re-called the PCR reads through MiXCR, storing one row per CDR3 protein. The profile shows about 20,000 distinct CDR3 sequences, around 50% of them singletons. Sample treatment: approximately nine-day PBMC culture with coronavirus spike peptide pools or control peptides (ViraFEST assay). What was sequenced was CD4+ T cells from blood, cultured in vitro. The receptors were sampled from a human donor who had recovered from COVID-19.

The rearrangement links TRBV7-9 to TRBJ2-1, with TRBD2 matching 7 bases. The V gene's germline CDR1 is SEHNR and CDR2 FQNEAQ (reference sequence). V lost 0 bases to trimming and J lost 6 bases; unmatched junction nucleotides: 5. This CDR3 region has 15 residues. The CDR3 sequence: CASSLAGGPGNEQFF. CDR3 DNA sequence: TGTGCCAGCAGCTTAGCGGGAGGGCCGGGCAATGAGCAGTTCTTC.

This clonotype was recorded a few times. The chain uses TRBV20-1 and TRBJ1-5; 9 bases map to TRBD1. The germline V gene encodes CDR1 DFQATT and CDR2 SNEGSKA (reference sequence). With 2 bases clipped from V and 10 bases from J, the junction kept 24 bases outside the gene matches. The CDR3 runs 19 residues. CDR3 sequence (DNA): TGCAGTGCTAGACCGTGGGAGACTAACAGGGGGCCGGTTCCGCGTCCCCAGCATTTT. Its protein is CSARPWETNRGPVPRPQHF.

The rearrangement links TRBV15 to TRBJ2-7; TRBD1 matches at 9 bases. CDR1 LNHNV and CDR2 YYDKDF come from the germline V gene (reference sequence). Trimming removed 5 bases from V and 0 bases from J; junction bases left unmatched: 5. The CDR3 runs to 15 residues. CDR3 region: CATSGPGQGSYEQYF. The CDR3 DNA reads as TGTGCCACCAGCGGGCCGGGACAGGGCTCCTACGAGCAGTACTTC.

V is TRBV7-9 and J is TRBJ1-6; a weak D match, TRBD1 (5 bases). This CDR3 is 14 amino acids long. Looked up from germline, CDR1 is SEHNR and CDR2 is FQNEAQ (reference sequence). V dropped 4 bases and J dropped 8 bases, with 12 bases sitting between them. CDR3 coding DNA: TGTGCCAGCAGCTGGGACCTGATAGATTCACCCCTCCACTTT. Translating gives CASSWDLIDSPLHF.

The DNA for the CDR3 is TGCAGTGTTCAAAGCATGAGGGACTATGGCTACACCTTC. Amino acid sequence: CSVQSMRDYGYTF. The V gene is TRBV20-1, the J gene TRBJ1-2; unclear D gene. Germline CDR1 reads DFQATT; CDR2 reads SNEGSKA (reference sequence). The CDR3 runs to 13 residues. V lost 7 bases, J lost 3 bases, and 15 bases lay in between.

The chain uses TRBV29-1 and TRBJ2-7; 14 bases agree with TRBD2. The J segment lost 0 bases and the V segment lost 7 bases, leaving 11 bases of the junction unmatched. The germline V gene encodes CDR1 SQVTM and CDR2 ANQGSEA. The CDR3 is 17 amino acids. The CDR3 DNA reads TGCAGCGCCGGGAGGGGGACTAGCGGGGGCAGCTCCTACGAGCAGTACTTC. Its translation is CSAGRGTSGGSSYEQYF.

The chain carries TRBV2 and TRBJ2-3, with 7 bases matching TRBD2. After removal of 4 bases from V and 3 bases from J, the junction contained 10 bases not matched to a gene. CDR3 size: 16 residues. Germline V gene data show CDR1 as SNHLY and CDR2 as FYNNEI. The CDR3 nucleotides read TGTGCCAGCAGTGGGGGTGGGGCGGGAGTGACAGATACGCAGTATTTT. Encoded protein: CASSGGGAGVTDTQYF.

The CDR3 region has the DNA TGCGCCAGCAGCCCATACACCTCTAGCACAGATACGCAGTATTTT. Translating it yields CASSPYTSSTDTQYF. The chain uses TRBV5-1 and TRBJ2-3; D uncertain. The CDR3 contains 15 residues. Germline values: CDR1 SGHRS, CDR2 YFSETQ. Deletions cut 4 bases from V and 0 bases from J, with 12 bases between. Complete variable domain (other parts from reference TRBV5-1 and TRBJ2-3): KAGVTQTPRYLIKTRGQQVTLSCSPISGHRSVSWYQQTPGQGLQFLFEYFSETQRNKGNFPGRFSGRQFSNSRSEMNVSTLELGDSALYLCASSPYTSSTDTQYFGPGTRLTVL.

This chain uses TRBV7-9 with TRBJ2-3; TRBD1 or TRBD2 may be the D gene (6 bases each). The CDR3 covers 14 residues. Trimming cost V 1 base and J 4 bases, with 9 bases left between them. The germline gives CDR1 SEHNR, CDR2 FQNEAQ (reference sequence). The CDR3 region is CASSLEGGPDTQYF. The CDR3 DNA follows: TGTGCCAGCAGCTTAGAAGGGGGGCCAGATACGCAGTATTTT.

This clonotype was seen a few times. This chain connects TRBV24-1 to TRBJ1-5; D is possibly TRBD1 (5 bases). Germline V gene data show CDR1 as KGHDR and CDR2 as SFDVKD. V lost 3 bases and J lost 6, with 8 bases in between. The CDR3 totals 13 residues. The CDR3 protein is CATSDRGGQPQHF. The CDR3 DNA sequence: TGTGCCACCAGTGATAGGGGAGGTCAGCCCCAGCATTTT.

V gene TRBV20-1 combines with J gene TRBJ2-6; TRBD1 matches at 7 bases. This CDR3 spans 17 amino acids. The germline V gene encodes CDR1 DFQATT and CDR2 SNEGSKA (reference sequence). Trimming cost V 0 bases and J 0 bases; bases outside gene matches: 5. The CDR3 bases are TGCAGTGCTAGAGATCAGGGACAGAGCTCTGGGGCCAACGTCCTGACTTTC. This encodes CSARDQGQSSGANVLTF.

The rearrangement uses TRBV12-3 or TRBV12-4 and TRBJ2-7; 8 nucleotides match TRBD1. CDR3 length equals 13 residues. With 5 bases clipped from V and 3 bases from J, the junction kept 3 bases outside the gene matches. The CDR3 DNA is TGTGCCAGCAGTCCGGGACAGGACTACGAGCAGTACTTC. It codes for CASSPGQDYEQYF.

The rearrangement joins TRBV28 to TRBJ1-5; 7 nucleotides line up with TRBD1. The CDR3 sequence is 17 residues long. Germline V gene sequence: CDR1 MDHEN, CDR2 SYDVKM. The ends lost 6 bases at V and 0 bases at J; junction bases unmatched: 11. This CDR3 reads CASRLPGQLYSNQPQHF. DNA for the CDR3: TGTGCCAGCAGACTCCCGGGACAGCTTTATAGCAATCAGCCCCAGCATTTT.

In its sample, this clonotype was seen a few times. The rearrangement uses TRBV6-4 and TRBJ2-5; no clear D gene. The V end lost 6 bases, the J end lost 4 bases, and 12 bases lay between the germline ends. Germline V gene sequence: CDR1 MRHNA, CDR2 SNTAGT. This CDR3 is 13 amino acids long. CDR3 sequence reads: CASSPGPRETQYF. The CDR3 DNA follows: TGTGCCAGCAGCCCCGGACCCCGAGAGACCCAGTACTTC.

This clonotype was seen only a few times. The chain uses TRBV28 and TRBJ1-5; 10 bases map to TRBD1. The CDR3 runs 15 residues. Germline lookup yields CDR1 MDHEN and CDR2 SYDVKM. V lost 4 bases and J lost 7; bases outside the gene matches: 7. The CDR3: CASSSSTGGWQPQHF. Here the CDR3 DNA reads TGTGCCAGCAGTTCGTCGACAGGGGGCTGGCAGCCCCAGCATTTT.

V usage is TRBV7-9 and J usage is TRBJ2-3; 9 bases are shared with TRBD2. There are 18 residues in the CDR3. The J segment lost 1 base and the V segment lost 2 bases, leaving 10 bases of the junction unmatched. Germline CDR1 reads SEHNR; CDR2 reads FQNEAQ (reference sequence). The CDR3 sequence is CASSLNPSGVWGTDTQYF. CDR3 in DNA: TGTGCCAGCAGCTTAAACCCTAGCGGGGTCTGGGGCACAGATACGCAGTATTTT.

The chain links TRBV5-1 to TRBJ1-1; no definite D call. This CDR3 is 15 amino acids long. CDR1 is SGHRS, CDR2 YFSETQ, per germline. Trimming pared 0 bases from V and 2 bases from J, leaving 11 bases between. CDR3 in DNA: TGCGCCAGCAGCTTGGCCTCGTCCGGCAACACTGAAGCTTTCTTT. Translating gives CASSLASSGNTEAFF.

CDR3 region: CASSQRDRGLWQYF. In DNA, the CDR3 is TGTGCCAGCAGCCAACGGGACAGGGGGTTGTGGCAGTACTTC. This sequence joins TRBV14 and TRBJ2-1; 11 bases are shared with TRBD1. The better agreement between TRBJ2-7 and the DNA end casts doubt on the J call. The CDR3 sequence is 14 residues long. Germline V gene data show CDR1 as SGHDN and CDR2 as FVKESK.

The J gene is TRBJ1-6, the V gene TRBV28, with D uncertain. The V gene's germline CDR1 is MDHEN and CDR2 SYDVKM. The CDR3 length is 15 residues. V dropped 7 bases and J dropped 0 bases, with 10 bases sitting between them. The CDR3 DNA is TGTGCCAGCATGGGTTTAATCTCCTATAATTCACCCCTCCACTTT. Translating gives CASMGLISYNSPLHF.

The chain uses TRBV15 and TRBJ1-5; unclear D gene. Germline-derived CDR1 and CDR2 are LNHNV and YYDKDF (reference sequence). V lost 0 bases and J 2 bases, leaving 5 bases between the germline ends. The CDR3 sequence is 14 residues long. DNA of the CDR3: TGTGCCACCAGCAGAGATCGGGGCAATCAGCCCCAGCATTTT. Protein sequence: CATSRDRGNQPQHF.

V and J are TRBV5-1 and TRBJ2-7, with unresolved D. This CDR3 has 13 amino acids. The germline gives CDR1 SGHRS, CDR2 YFSETQ. V lost 0 bases and J 4 bases, leaving 8 bases between the germline ends. CDR3 in DNA: TGCGCCAGCAGCTTGGACGGAACATACGAGCAGTACTTC. Its translation is CASSLDGTYEQYF. Filled out from reference TRBV5-1 and TRBJ2-7, the complete variable domain reads KAGVTQTPRYLIKTRGQQVTLSCSPISGHRSVSWYQQTPGQGLQFLFEYFSETQRNKGNFPGRFSGRQFSNSRSEMNVSTLELGDSALYLCASSLDGTYEQYFGPGTRLTVT.

The gene calls are TRBV30 and TRBJ1-2, with a tentative D call TRBD1 (5 bases). Deletions cut 5 bases from V and 4 bases from J, with 17 bases between. CDR1 and CDR2 from the germline V gene are GTSNPN and SVGIG (reference sequence). The CDR3 is 14 amino acids. The CDR3 here is CAWSQWGAGYGYTF. The DNA of the CDR3 is TGTGCCTGGTCCCAGTGGGGCGCTGGCTATGGCTACACCTTC.

Note on this clonotype: One end of the junction varies from germline; a read error may be responsible. This chain connects TRBV7-7 to TRBJ2-3, with a possible D match to TRBD2 (6 bases). Germline V gene sequence: CDR1 SSHAT, CDR2 FNYEAQ (reference sequence). This CDR3 contains 16 residues. CDR3 in amino acids: CASSRGTAPKADTQYF. The CDR3, as DNA: TGTGCTAGCAGCCGCGGGACTGCCCCGAAGGCAGATACGCAGTATTTT.

The chain links TRBV27 to TRBJ1-2; a weak D match, TRBD1 (5 bases). Germline assignment: CDR1 MNHEY and CDR2 SMNVEV (reference sequence). V was clipped by 3 bases and J by 7 bases, with 9 bases between them. The CDR3 loop spans 12 amino acids. In DNA form, the CDR3 reads TGTGCCAGCAGTTTTCGGGGGTCTGGCTACACCTTC. Translated: CASSFRGSGYTF.

The V call is TRBV7-8, the J call TRBJ1-6; no clear D gene. Trimming took off 0 bases at V and 7 bases at J, with 10 bases between the two ends. The CDR3 is 15 amino acids. CDR1 and CDR2 from the germline V gene are SGHVS and FQNEAQ. For the CDR3, the DNA is TGTGCCAGCAGCTTAGCAGGAAGGGTAAATTCACCCCTCCACTTT. Protein: CASSLAGRVNSPLHF.

V usage is TRBV4-2 and J usage is TRBJ2-7, with D unresolved. The CDR3 spans 14 residues. Germline CDR1 is LGHNA and CDR2 is YNFKEQ. Trimming removed 0 bases from V and 4 bases from J, with 10 bases in between. CDR3 region: CASSQDQYGYEQYF. As DNA, the CDR3 is TGTGCCAGCAGCCAAGATCAATACGGGTACGAGCAGTACTTC.

As DNA, the CDR3 is TGCAGTGCTAGACCCCCCGGGGGCCGCCAAGAGACCCAGTACTTC. Translation: CSARPPGGRQETQYF. This rearrangement joins TRBV20-1 to TRBJ2-5; D may match TRBD1 or TRBD2 (6 bases each). The germline V gene encodes CDR1 DFQATT and CDR2 SNEGSKA (reference sequence). This CDR3 contains 15 residues. V lost 2 bases and J lost 1, with 14 bases in between.

The CDR3 region has the DNA TGCGCCAGCAGCGTACTAGCGTCCGGGGAGCTGTTTTTT. Translated: CASSVLASGELFF. The chain links TRBV5-1 to TRBJ2-2; 7 nucleotides match TRBD2. Germline V gives CDR1 SGHRS, CDR2 YFSETQ. This CDR3 has 13 residues. V lost 4 bases, J lost 6 bases, and 3 bases stayed unmatched. The full variable domain, with the rest looked up from reference TRBV5-1 and TRBJ2-2, is KAGVTQTPRYLIKTRGQQVTLSCSPISGHRSVSWYQQTPGQGLQFLFEYFSETQRNKGNFPGRFSGRQFSNSRSEMNVSTLELGDSALYLCASSVLASGELFFGEGSRLTVL.